This T cell receptor beta chain was profiled in a study of T cell responses to AZD1222 COVID-19 vaccine (dated by TCRdb to the early 2020s). In the study overall: AZD1222 recipients with second doses at about 4 weeks or about 12 weeks were pooled, because spike-specific TCR depth and breadth did not differ between schedules. Trial participants were enrolled by age into subgroups of 18-55, 56-69 and 70-plus years, and roughly 150, 30 and 60 TCR-sequenced participants, respectively, were included in these subgroups. TCR sequencing covered roughly 230 trial participants: 200 to 220 given two doses of AZD1222 and 26 given two doses of MenACWY control vaccine. The study at large found these results: Reportedly, close to half of the unique spike-specific TCRs recognized epitopes lying outside the regions that are mutated in the B.1.351 and B.1.1.7 variants. Conclusions about previously exposed vaccinees are limited, since just a handful of AZD1222 recipients were seropositive for SARS-CoV-2 at baseline. CD4 TCRs associated with the vaccine covered the entire spike protein, and the dominant responses were in regions 160-218 and 743-854. Spike-specific TCR breadth and depth rose significantly after two AZD1222 doses compared with day 0 and with MenACWY recipients. Because no samples from the day 14 peak response were available, repertoires could be characterized only after the peak T cell response. The 56-69-year group was small, and its depth increase did not reach significance, likely because of low power. Most participants were white British and females outnumbered males, and the authors suggested that clonal diversity may have been underestimated.

The germline V gene (reference sequence) sets CDR1 to LNHNV and CDR2 to YYDKDF. V has 6 bases trimmed and J has 4 bases trimmed; junction bases matching no gene number 3. The CDR3 holds 13 amino acids from the cysteine to the phenylalanine. The only DNA kept is the CDR3, 39 bases in frame from the first base. The time point label here, explained by the study, means: baseline before first vaccination. The vaccinee samples were drawn from two UK trials, COV001 and COV002, one of which was a single-blind randomized controlled phase 2/3 trial testing AZD1222 (ChAdOx1 nCoV-19) in healthy adults. Trial participant PBMC samples were collected at day 0 and day 28 after the second dose for TCRbeta chain sequencing. The CDR3 regions of human TCRbeta chains were analyzed by immunosequencing. In the original analysis: TCRs in the repertoires were compared against a reference library of SARS-CoV-2-specific TCRs that had been generated with the MIRA antigen-specificity platform. Breadth was defined as the fraction of unique TCRs that were SARS-CoV-2-associated. Depth was defined as the fraction of total T cells that were SARS-CoV-2-associated. Using the MIRA data, every spike-specific TCR was mapped to the spike region that the TCR reacted to and assigned to either a CD4 or a CD8 class. Log10-transformed breadth and depth values were compared by one-way ANOVA with Sidak's multiple comparisons tests. What TCRdb holds here is the immuneACCESS table cut down to in-frame rearrangements. Part of the clones is not present; checked against another copy, under half of the missing clones reflect an unresolved V gene, and the others are unexplained. V and J calls and clone size are as listed in that table; D and trimming were resolved from the DNA. The sample yields about 180,000 clones; around nine tenths were counted once. The ten biggest clones cover 1.5% to 2% of the sample.

This clone was picked up a small number of times. Its binding antigen is unknown. The input lacks base qualities; no much larger clone sits a single base away. This receptor chain uses TRBV15 and TRBJ1-2; TRBD1 lines up with 9 middle nucleotides. This clonotype was sampled from an adult in good health. The sample consisted of peripheral blood, taken on day 0 of AZD1222 vaccination. CDR3 region: CATRVQGAYGYTF. The nucleotides read TGTGCCACCAGGGTACAGGGGGCCTATGGCTACACCTTC.